The rows below give T cell receptor beta chains drawn from one sample of a study of blood T cell repertoires in COVID-19. Here immunoSEQ multiplex PCR was the method, and the copy in TCRdb shows in-frame clones only, minus some. The table shows over 250,000 clones, with approximately 90% occurring only once. The sample comprised peripheral blood. The receptors here all came from a woman aged 60 to 75 with acute or convalescent COVID-19. Each CDR3 is given with its conserved first and last residue. The D gene is left open where the match is weak. Rows may omit the clone size; those that give it use once, few, many or a size class.

cdr3_nt,cdr3_aa,v_call,j_call,d_call,clone_size
TGTGCCAGCACCGGGACAGCCCTGAACACTGAAGCTTTCTTT,CASTGTALNTEAFF,TRBV6-5,TRBJ1-1,TRBD1,.
TGTGCCAGCAGCTCGGAGGGATCAGCCTATGGCTACACCTTC,CASSSEGSAYGYTF,TRBV7-2,TRBJ1-2,.,once
TGTGCCAGCAGCCAAGATCGGGGACTAGCGGGGGGCCTCCCCCCTAGCACAGATACGCAGTATTTT,CASSQDRGLAGGLPPSTDTQYF,TRBV3-1/TRBV3-2,TRBJ2-3,TRBD2,.
TGTGCCAGCAGCTCCCGGTCTCGACAAAATAGCAATCAGCCCCAGCATTTT,CASSSRSRQNSNQPQHF,TRBV16,TRBJ1-5,.,.
TGTGCCACCCGCAGTTCGGTGAACACTGAAGCTTTCTTT,CATRSSVNTEAFF,TRBV15,TRBJ1-1,.,once
TGTGCCAGCAGCCCAGGGAGCGGGGGGGCGTATGAGCAGTTCTTC,CASSPGSGGAYEQFF,TRBV7-3,TRBJ2-1,TRBD2,.
TGCGCCAGCAGCTTACATGACAGTCCTGCCTTCTATGGCTACACCTTC,CASSLHDSPAFYGYTF,TRBV5-1,TRBJ1-2,.,.
TGCGCCAGCAGCCTCGACCCAGGGTGGATCTTTAATGGCTACACCTTC,CASSLDPGWIFNGYTF,TRBV4-1,TRBJ1-2,.,.
TGCGCCAGCAGCCAGCCCGGGGTTTCCGAGCAGTACTTC,CASSQPGVSEQYF,TRBV5-1,TRBJ2-7,.,.
TGTGCCAGCAGCCCCCCCTGGGGAGGGTACAATGAGCAGTTCTTC,CASSPPWGGYNEQFF,TRBV5-5,TRBJ2-1,TRBD2,.
TGTGCCAGCAGCTTGGGGGCCACTTTCGACAGCAATCAGCCCCAGCATTTT,CASSLGATFDSNQPQHF,TRBV7-8,TRBJ1-5,.,.
TGTGCCAGCAGATTTACAGGGAAGTCGGATGGCTACACCTTC,CASRFTGKSDGYTF,TRBV2,TRBJ1-2,.,.
TGCAGCGCTGGGCGGGGATCGAACACCGGGGAGCTGTTTTTT,CSAGRGSNTGELFF,TRBV29-1,TRBJ2-2,.,.
TGTGCCAGCAGCGTAGGGCACAGGGCTGGAAACACCATATATTTT,CASSVGHRAGNTIYF,TRBV9,TRBJ1-3,.,once
TGTGCCAGCAGCCAAGCCCCTGGGGCTCGGCAGTTCTTC,CASSQAPGARQFF,TRBV7-3,TRBJ2-1,.,.
TGTGCCAGCAGCTTATCCTCTACAGGGAACACTGAAGCTTTCTTT,CASSLSSTGNTEAFF,TRBV7-2,TRBJ1-1,.,.
TGTGCCAGTAGAGGGACAAACCAGCCCCAGCATTTT,CASRGTNQPQHF,TRBV19,TRBJ1-5,.,.
TGTGCCAGCAGCGGATTGACAGGGCTAAACTACGAGCAGTACTTC,CASSGLTGLNYEQYF,TRBV5-4,TRBJ2-7,TRBD1,.
TGTGCCAGCAATCCGCCGCGGGCCTCTGGAAACACCATATATTTT,CASNPPRASGNTIYF,TRBV28,TRBJ1-3,.,.
TGTGCCAGCAGCTTAGGCCCGGGAGGCACTGAAGCTTTCTTT,CASSLGPGGTEAFF,TRBV11-2,TRBJ1-1,.,.
TGTGCCAGCAGTCAGGGACAGGGATACGAGCAGTACTTC,CASSQGQGYEQYF,TRBV28,TRBJ2-7,TRBD1,.
TGTGCCAGCAGCTTAGTTAGCGGGGGCCGCTCCTACAATGAGCAGTTCTTC,CASSLVSGGRSYNEQFF,TRBV7-6,TRBJ2-1,TRBD2,.
TGCGCCAGCAGCCATCCTTTAGGCAGGATTGCAACTAATGAAAAACTGTTTTTT,CASSHPLGRIATNEKLFF,TRBV4-1,TRBJ1-4,.,few
TGTGCCAGCAGCCTCAGACAGGCGGGGGCCGCAGATACGCAGTATTTT,CASSLRQAGAADTQYF,TRBV4-2,TRBJ2-3,.,.
TGTGCCAGCAGCGTCGGCAGGGGGCTCAATCAGCCCCAGCATTTT,CASSVGRGLNQPQHF,TRBV9,TRBJ1-5,TRBD1,few
TGTGCCAGCAGCGTCGGGACAGATGTGGATGAAAAACTGTTTTTT,CASSVGTDVDEKLFF,TRBV7-9,TRBJ1-4,TRBD1,.
TGTGCCAGCAGCCACCCTGGGGCCCAAGACGCTTTCTTT,CASSHPGAQDAFF,TRBV3-1/TRBV3-2,TRBJ1-1,.,.
TGTGCCAGCAGCCAAGATGGAGGGGCGCAGGCTAACTTT,CASSQDGGAQANF,TRBV3-1/TRBV3-2,TRBJ1-6,.,.
TGCAGCGTTGAAGATCCGGGGGCAGGGGGCAGGTACGAGCAGTACTTC,CSVEDPGAGGRYEQYF,TRBV29-1,TRBJ2-7,TRBD1,once
TGTGCCAGCAGAGTGCCCCCCGGGTTGAATCAGCCCCAGCATTTT,CASRVPPGLNQPQHF,TRBV28,TRBJ1-5,.,.
TGTGCCAGCAGTTTGAGGGTGGTGACTGAAGCTTTCTTT,CASSLRVVTEAFF,TRBV28,TRBJ1-1,.,.
TGCGCCAGCAGCTATGGGGGGTCCCACACAGATACGCAGTATTTT,CASSYGGSHTDTQYF,TRBV5-1,TRBJ2-3,.,.
TGTGCCAGCTCACCAATCGAGGATTCACCCCTCCACTTT,CASSPIEDSPLHF,TRBV18,TRBJ1-6,.,once
TGTGCCAGCAGCTCCAACCTTGGGGCCCTAGCGGGAGGGAATGGGCCTGAGCAGTTCTTC,CASSSNLGALAGGNGPEQFF,TRBV21-1,TRBJ2-1,.,.
TGTGCCAGCTCACCAGTTGCGGGGGGTTCCTACAATGAGCAGTTCTTC,CASSPVAGGSYNEQFF,TRBV18,TRBJ2-1,TRBD2,.
TGTGCCAGCAGTTTTCGCGGGGCTATCGGCTACACCTTC,CASSFRGAIGYTF,TRBV28,TRBJ1-2,.,.
TGTGCCAGCAGTTTGTTCAATACGGGACAGGGGCTGGGCAATGAGCAGTTCTTC,CASSLFNTGQGLGNEQFF,TRBV27,TRBJ2-1,TRBD1,.
TGTGCCAGCATGACAGAACCTTACGGTCAGCCCCAGCATTTT,CASMTEPYGQPQHF,TRBV2,TRBJ1-5,.,.
TGTGCCAGCAGTGGGGCCCTTCTAGCGCCCTACAATGAGCAGTTCTTC,CASSGALLAPYNEQFF,TRBV6-1,TRBJ2-1,.,.
TGTGCCAGCAGCTTAGCCGTGACAGGGCCTGGAAACACCATATATTTT,CASSLAVTGPGNTIYF,TRBV7-6,TRBJ1-3,TRBD1,.
TGTGCCAGCAGCTTAGCCGGGACAGCTAATCAGCCCCAGCATTTT,CASSLAGTANQPQHF,TRBV7-9,TRBJ1-5,TRBD1,.
TGTGCCAGCAGCCTGGACGAGGGGCTGGGACAGGGGACCTCCTACGAGCAGTACTTC,CASSLDEGLGQGTSYEQYF,TRBV5-4,TRBJ2-7,TRBD1,.
TGTGCCAGCAGGCCTGGATGGAGGGAAACTGAAGCTTTCTTT,CASRPGWRETEAFF,TRBV2,TRBJ1-1,.,.
TGTGCCAGCAGTCGACAGGGTAGCACAGATACGCAGTATTTT,CASSRQGSTDTQYF,TRBV25-1,TRBJ2-3,TRBD1,few
TGTGCCACCCGGACAGAGGCCAGCACCGGGGAGCTGTTTTTT,CATRTEASTGELFF,TRBV24-1,TRBJ2-2,.,.